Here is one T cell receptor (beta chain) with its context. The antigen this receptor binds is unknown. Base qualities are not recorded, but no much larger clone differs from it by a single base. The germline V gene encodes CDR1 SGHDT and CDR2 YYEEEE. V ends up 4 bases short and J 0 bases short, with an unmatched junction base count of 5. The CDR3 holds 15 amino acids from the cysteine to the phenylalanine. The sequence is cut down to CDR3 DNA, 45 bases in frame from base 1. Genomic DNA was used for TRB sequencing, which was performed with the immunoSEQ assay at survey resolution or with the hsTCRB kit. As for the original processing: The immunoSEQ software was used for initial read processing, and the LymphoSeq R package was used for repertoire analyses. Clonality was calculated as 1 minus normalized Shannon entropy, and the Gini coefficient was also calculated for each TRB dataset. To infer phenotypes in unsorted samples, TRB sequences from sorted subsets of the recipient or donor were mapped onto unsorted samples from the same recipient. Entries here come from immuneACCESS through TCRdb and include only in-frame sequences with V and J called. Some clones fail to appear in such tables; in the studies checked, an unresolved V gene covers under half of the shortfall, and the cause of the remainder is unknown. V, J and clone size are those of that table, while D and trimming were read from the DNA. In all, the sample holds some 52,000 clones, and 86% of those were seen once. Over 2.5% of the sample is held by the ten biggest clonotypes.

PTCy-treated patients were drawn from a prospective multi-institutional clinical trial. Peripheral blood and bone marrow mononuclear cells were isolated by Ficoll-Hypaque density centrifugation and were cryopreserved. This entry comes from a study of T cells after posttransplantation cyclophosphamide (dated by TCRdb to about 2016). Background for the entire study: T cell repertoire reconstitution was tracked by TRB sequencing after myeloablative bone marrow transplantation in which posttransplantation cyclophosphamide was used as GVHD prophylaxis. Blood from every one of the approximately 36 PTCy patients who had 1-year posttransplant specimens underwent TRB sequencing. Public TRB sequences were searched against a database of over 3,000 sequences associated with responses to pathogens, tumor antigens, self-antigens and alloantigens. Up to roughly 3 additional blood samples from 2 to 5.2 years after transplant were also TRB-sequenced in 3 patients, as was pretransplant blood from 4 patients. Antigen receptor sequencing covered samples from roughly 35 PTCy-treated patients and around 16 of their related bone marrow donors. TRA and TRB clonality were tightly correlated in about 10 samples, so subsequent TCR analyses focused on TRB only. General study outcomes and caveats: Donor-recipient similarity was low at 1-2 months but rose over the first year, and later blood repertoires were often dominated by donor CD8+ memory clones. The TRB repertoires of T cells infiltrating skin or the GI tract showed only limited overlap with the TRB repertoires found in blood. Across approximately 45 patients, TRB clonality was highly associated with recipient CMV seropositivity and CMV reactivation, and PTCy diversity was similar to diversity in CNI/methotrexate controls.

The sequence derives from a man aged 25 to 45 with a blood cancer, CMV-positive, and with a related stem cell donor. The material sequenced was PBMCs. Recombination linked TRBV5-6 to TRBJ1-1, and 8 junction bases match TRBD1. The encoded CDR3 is CASSEDRGMNTEAFF. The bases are TGTGCCAGCAGCGAAGACAGGGGAATGAACACTGAAGCTTTCTTT.